A single sample gave rise to the 18 T cell receptor beta chains below, sequenced in a study of persistence of HIV-infected CD4 T cells. Nonspecific anti-CD3/anti-CD28 bead stimulation represents the broad CD4+ T cell repertoire. Sorting of responding CD4+ T cells relied on upregulated CD40 ligand together with CD69. Sequencing used immunoSEQ version 4 in survey mode. Sequencing used immunoSEQ multiplex PCR; TCRdb keeps in-frame clones, though not all of them. The data show more than 35,000 clones, approximately 91% seen once. These receptors are not linked to any known antigen. The sequences come from CD4+ T cells sorted from PBMCs after approximately 20-hour stimulation, collected from a patient who received antiretroviral therapy. The receptor source for this set is an adult man with HIV who was CMV-seropositive.

This chain connects TRBV25-1 to TRBJ2-1; D is unclear. CDR3 length: 12 residues. Germline CDR1 and CDR2: MGHDK and SYGVNS. Trimming removed 8 bases at V and 9 bases at J, with 14 bases between. The CDR3 nucleotides read TGTGCCAGCCGACCAAAACCTGGTGAGCAGTTCTTC. Its protein is CASRPKPGEQFF.

The V gene is TRBV7-9, the J gene TRBJ2-4; TRBD2 agrees at 10 bases. Germline loops: CDR1 SEHNR, CDR2 FQNEAQ (reference sequence). V lost 4 bases, J lost 4 bases, and 1 base stayed unmatched. CDR3 length equals 14 residues. The CDR3 is CASSWTSGKNIQYF. The DNA of the CDR3 is TGTGCCAGCAGCTGGACTAGCGGAAAAAACATTCAGTACTTC.

V and J are TRBV5-1 and TRBJ2-1; D gene unclear. The germline V gene encodes CDR1 SGHRS and CDR2 YFSETQ. The CDR3 is made up of 12 amino acids. Trimming cost V 4 bases and J 6 bases, with 8 bases left between them. The chain's CDR3 is CASSPISNEQFF. The CDR3 DNA reads TGCGCCAGCAGCCCGATATCCAATGAGCAGTTCTTC.

This chain links TRBV5-1 with TRBJ1-3; unclear D gene. The CDR3 has 15 residues. With 4 bases removed from V and 4 bases from J, the gap between germline ends came to 15 bases. Germline-derived CDR1 and CDR2 are SGHRS and YFSETQ. The CDR3 reads CASSPLLGTGNTIYF. In DNA form, the CDR3 reads TGCGCCAGCAGCCCCCTGTTGGGTACAGGAAACACCATATATTTT.

A few counts support this clone. This chain joins TRBV7-6 and TRBJ2-1; 7 bases are shared with TRBD2. The CDR3 consists of 15 residues. Germline CDR1 and CDR2: SGHVS and FNYEAQ. With 5 bases clipped from V and 2 bases from J, the junction kept 6 bases outside the gene matches. CDR3: CASSLGGTTYNEQFF. The CDR3 nucleotides are TGTGCCAGCAGCCTTGGGGGGACTACCTACAATGAGCAGTTCTTC.

J is TRBJ2-3 and V is TRBV28; 9 bases are a match to TRBD2. The CDR3 sequence is 16 residues long. The germline CDR1 and CDR2 sequences are MDHEN and SYDVKM. J lost 6 bases, V lost 5 bases, and 12 bases had no gene match. The CDR3, as DNA: TGTGCCAGCAGTGTCCTTAGCGGGGGAACTTATGATACGCAGTATTTT. Amino acids: CASSVLSGGTYDTQYF.

This chain links TRBV11-2 with TRBJ2-2; D may be TRBD1 (5 bases). Trimming left V 6 bases short and J 5 bases short, with 10 bases between. This CDR3 region has 13 residues. Germline CDR1 reads SGHAT; CDR2 reads FQNNGV. The CDR3 here is CASSKGETGELFF. The CDR3 bases are TGTGCCAGCAGTAAAGGGGAAACCGGGGAGCTGTTTTTT.

The gene calls are TRBV4-1 and TRBJ2-2; D unclear. V was trimmed by 4 bases and J by 1 base, leaving 13 bases between them. The CDR3 runs 16 residues. Germline CDR1 is MGHRA and CDR2 is YSYEKL. The CDR3 nucleotides are TGCGCCAGCAGCCCCGGCAGGACCCTGAACACCGGGGAGCTGTTTTTT. Translated, it gives CASSPGRTLNTGELFF.

The genes are TRBV3-1 (or the pseudogene TRBV3-2) and TRBJ2-3; 13 bases are a match to TRBD2. CDR3 length: 15 amino acids. V lost 6 bases and J lost 6; bases outside the gene matches: 6. Per germline, CDR1 LGHDT and CDR2 YNNKEL (reference sequence). CDR3 in DNA: TGTGCCAGCAGTTCAACTAGCGGGGGGGCGGATACGCAGTATTTT. It specifies CASSSTSGGADTQYF.

The chain has TRBV7-2 and TRBJ2-7, with 11 bases identical to TRBD2. Germline CDR1 SGHTA, CDR2 FQGNSA. Germline trimming cut 1 base from V and 6 bases from J; bases unmatched to any gene: 8. The length of the CDR3 is 16 residues. CDR3 loop: CASSLGRSGGGFEQYF. As DNA, the CDR3 is TGTGCCAGCAGCTTAGGTCGTAGCGGGGGGGGTTTCGAGCAGTACTTC.

V is TRBV5-1 and J is TRBJ2-7; 7 positions match TRBD1. Losses at the gene ends were 0 bases for V and 5 bases for J; bases not matched to a gene: 5. The germline V gene has CDR1 SGHRS and CDR2 YFSETQ. The CDR3 is made up of 14 amino acids. DNA of the CDR3: TGCGCCAGCAGCTTGGTAACAGGGGCCCACGAGCAGTACTTC. Protein: CASSLVTGAHEQYF.

This clone is a singleton in its sample. The chain uses TRBV6-5 and TRBJ2-3; 7 positions match TRBD1. CDR3 length: 15 residues. The germline CDR1 and CDR2 sequences are MNHEY and SVGAGI. J was trimmed by 1 base and V by 3 bases; bases with no gene match: 4. The CDR3 nucleotides read TGTGCCAGCAGTTATGGACAGGCCGGCACAGATACGCAGTATTTT. Translation: CASSYGQAGTDTQYF.

The chain is built from TRBV5-1 and TRBJ1-1, with D possibly being TRBD1 (5 bases). Germline CDR1 reads SGHRS; CDR2 reads YFSETQ. The CDR3 spans 13 residues. Trimming removed 4 bases from V and 6 bases from J, with 13 bases in between. The CDR3: CASSGQGSPEAFF. The CDR3 region has the DNA TGCGCCAGCAGCGGTCAGGGTAGCCCTGAAGCTTTCTTT.

Of note for this clone: Compared with germline, one end of the junction differs, possibly owing to a read error. This chain joins TRBV20-1 and TRBJ2-7; 7 nucleotides line up with TRBD1. The CDR3 runs to 8 residues. Looked up from germline, CDR1 is DFQATT and CDR2 is SNEGSKA (reference sequence). The CDR3 nucleotides read TGCAGTGCCACACAGGGGATCTTC. Its translation: CSATQGIF.

The CDR3 protein is CASRRAGGQYF. For the CDR3, the DNA is TGTGCCAGTCGTCGGGCTGGGGGGCAGTATTTT. The chain carries TRBV19 and TRBJ2-3; either TRBD1 or TRBD2 may fit D (5 bases each). Deletions cut 8 bases from V and 11 bases from J, with 14 bases between. From germline, CDR1 is LNHDA and CDR2 SQIVND (reference sequence). The CDR3 sequence is 11 residues long.

This chain links TRBV18 with TRBJ1-2, with D maybe TRBD1 (6 bases). This CDR3 region has 12 residues. The germline V gene encodes CDR1 KGHSH and CDR2 LQKENI. V lost 5 bases and J lost 6, with 10 bases in between. CDR3 nucleotide sequence: TGTGCCAGCTCATGGACAGATGATGGCTACACCTTC. It translates to CASSWTDDGYTF.

This sequence joins TRBV12-5 and TRBJ1-4, with D unresolved. The CDR3 has 14 residues. V lost 2 bases to trimming and J lost 2 bases, with 6 bases between them. Germline values: CDR1 LGHNT, CDR2 FRNRAP. The CDR3: CASGLWPTNEKLFF. Written as DNA, the CDR3 is TGTGCTAGTGGTTTGTGGCCGACTAATGAAAAACTGTTTTTT.

This clone was counted only a few times. V gene TRBV6-5 combines with J gene TRBJ2-3; no definite D call. The V gene lost 3 bases and the J gene lost 2 bases, with 15 bases spanning the gap. The CDR3 is made up of 16 amino acids. CDR1 and CDR2 (germline): MNHEY, SVGAGI. In DNA, the CDR3 is TGTGCCAGCAGTTATGACACCTTGCGTTCCACAGATACGCAGTATTTT. Protein product: CASSYDTLRSTDTQYF.